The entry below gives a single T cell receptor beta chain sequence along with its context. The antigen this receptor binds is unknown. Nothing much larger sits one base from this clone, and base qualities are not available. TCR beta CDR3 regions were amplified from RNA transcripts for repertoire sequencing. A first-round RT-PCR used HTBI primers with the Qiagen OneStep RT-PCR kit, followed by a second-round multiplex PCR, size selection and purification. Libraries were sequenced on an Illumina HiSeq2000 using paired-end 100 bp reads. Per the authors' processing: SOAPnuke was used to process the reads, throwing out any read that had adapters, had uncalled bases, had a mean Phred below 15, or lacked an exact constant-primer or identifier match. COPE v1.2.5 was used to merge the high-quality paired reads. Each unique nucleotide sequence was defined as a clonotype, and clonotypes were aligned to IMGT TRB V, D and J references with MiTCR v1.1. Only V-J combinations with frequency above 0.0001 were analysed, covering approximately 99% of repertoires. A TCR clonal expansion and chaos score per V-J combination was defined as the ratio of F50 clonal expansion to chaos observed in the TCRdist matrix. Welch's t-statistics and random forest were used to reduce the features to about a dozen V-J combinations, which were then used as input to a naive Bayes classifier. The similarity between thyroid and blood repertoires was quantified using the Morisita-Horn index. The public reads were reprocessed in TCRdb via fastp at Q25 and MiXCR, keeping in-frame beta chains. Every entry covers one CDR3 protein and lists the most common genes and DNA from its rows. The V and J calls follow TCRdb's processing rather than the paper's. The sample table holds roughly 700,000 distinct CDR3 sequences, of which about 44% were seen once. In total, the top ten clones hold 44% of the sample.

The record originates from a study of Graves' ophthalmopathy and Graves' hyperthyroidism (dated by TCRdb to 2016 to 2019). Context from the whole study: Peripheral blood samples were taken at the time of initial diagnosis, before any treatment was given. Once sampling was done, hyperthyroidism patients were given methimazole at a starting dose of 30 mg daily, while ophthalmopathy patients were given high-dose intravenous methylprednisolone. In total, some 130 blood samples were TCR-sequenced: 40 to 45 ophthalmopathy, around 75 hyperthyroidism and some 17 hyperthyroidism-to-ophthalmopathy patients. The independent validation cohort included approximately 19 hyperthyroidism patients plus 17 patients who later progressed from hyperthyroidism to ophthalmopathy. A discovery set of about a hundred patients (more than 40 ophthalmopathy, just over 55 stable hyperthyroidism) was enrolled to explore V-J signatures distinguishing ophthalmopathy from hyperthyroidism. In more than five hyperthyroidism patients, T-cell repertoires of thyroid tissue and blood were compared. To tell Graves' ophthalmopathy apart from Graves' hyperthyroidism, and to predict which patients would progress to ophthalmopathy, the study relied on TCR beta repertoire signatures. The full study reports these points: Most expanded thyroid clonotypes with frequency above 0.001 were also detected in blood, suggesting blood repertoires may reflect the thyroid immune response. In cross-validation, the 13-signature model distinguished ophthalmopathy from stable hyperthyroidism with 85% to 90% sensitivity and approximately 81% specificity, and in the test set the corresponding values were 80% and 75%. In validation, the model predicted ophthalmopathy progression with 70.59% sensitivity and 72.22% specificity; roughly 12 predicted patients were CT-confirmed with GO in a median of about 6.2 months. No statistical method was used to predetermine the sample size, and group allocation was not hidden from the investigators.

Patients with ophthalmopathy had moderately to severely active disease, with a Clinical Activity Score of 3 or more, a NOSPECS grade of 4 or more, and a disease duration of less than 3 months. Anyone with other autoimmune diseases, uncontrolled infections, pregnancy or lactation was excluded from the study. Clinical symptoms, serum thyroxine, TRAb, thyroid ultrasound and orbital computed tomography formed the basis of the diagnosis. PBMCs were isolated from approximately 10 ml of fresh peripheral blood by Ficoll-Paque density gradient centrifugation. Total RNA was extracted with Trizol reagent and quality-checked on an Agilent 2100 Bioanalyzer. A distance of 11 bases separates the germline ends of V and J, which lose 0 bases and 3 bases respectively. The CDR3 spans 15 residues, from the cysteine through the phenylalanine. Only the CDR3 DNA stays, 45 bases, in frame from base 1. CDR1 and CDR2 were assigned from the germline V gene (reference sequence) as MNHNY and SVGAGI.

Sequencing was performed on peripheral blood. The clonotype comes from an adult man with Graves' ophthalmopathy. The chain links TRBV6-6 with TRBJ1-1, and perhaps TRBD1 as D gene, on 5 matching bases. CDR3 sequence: CASSYSRDRDTEAFF. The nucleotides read TGTGCCAGCAGTTACTCCAGGGATAGGGACACTGAAGCTTTCTTT.